This section outlines one TCR beta chain sequence together with its context. Its specificity is unknown. This entry belongs to a study of OX40 agonist ivuxolimab in advanced cancers. Profiled with immunoSEQ multiplex PCR; TCRdb holds only in-frame clones, not every one. The data contain around 60,000 clones, about 88% of them seen just once; the ten biggest clones take up under 3%. Overall study findings and caveats: Blood T cells, both CD4+ and CD8+, expanded clonally by week 6 at 0.1 to 3.0 mg/kg.

This CDR3 is built from 16 residues. Trimming removed 1 base from V and 7 bases from J; junction bases left unmatched: 8. Germline V gene sequence: CDR1 MDHEN, CDR2 SYDVKM. Here the sequenced sample was CD4+ or CD8+ T cells sorted from blood, taken in a trial of the OX40 agonist ivuxolimab. The TCR was taken from an adult with an advanced solid tumor such as melanoma, head and neck, liver or kidney cancer. The V gene is TRBV28, the J gene TRBJ2-1; 9 bases match TRBD2. The CDR3, as DNA: TGTGCCAGCAGTTTATTTAGCGGGAGTAATCGGAATGAGCAGTTCTTC. Protein sequence: CASSLFSGSNRNEQFF.